These T cell receptor beta chains were read from a single sample in a study of blood T cell repertoires in COVID-19. Sequencing used immunoSEQ multiplex PCR; TCRdb keeps in-frame clones, though not all of them. The table includes around 70,000 clones, around 80% detected once. Sequenced material: peripheral blood. The origin of the receptors is a woman aged 45 to 65 with acute or convalescent COVID-19. CDR3s include the opening cysteine and the closing phenylalanine or tryptophan. Each record gives: D gene, V gene, J gene, clone size, CDR3 DNA, CDR3 protein. D genes are given only for firm matches. Some rows have no size entry. The others give once, few or many, or a class for an expanded clone.

.	TRBV9	TRBJ1-1	medium-sized	TGTGCCAGCAACCCAGCCGGGACTGCCACTGAAGCTTTCTTT	CASNPAGTATEAFF
.	TRBV11-3	TRBJ1-6	.	TGTGCCAGCAGCTTAGATCTTGGGGCGAATTCACCCCTCCACTTT	CASSLDLGANSPLHF
TRBD2	TRBV28	TRBJ2-1	.	TGTGCCAGCAGTGGTCCCCCGGGACTAGCGGGAAGCCCCTACAATGAGCAGTTCTTC	CASSGPPGLAGSPYNEQFF
TRBD2	TRBV5-1	TRBJ2-7	.	TGCGCCAGCAGCTTCGGGACTAGCGGCTCCTACGAGCAGTACTTC	CASSFGTSGSYEQYF
TRBD2	TRBV5-1	TRBJ2-7	.	TGCGCCAGCATGCGGGAGGAGGCCTACGAGCAGTACTTC	CASMREEAYEQYF
TRBD1	TRBV11-3	TRBJ2-7	once	TGTGCCAGCAGCTTAGCGGGTAGACAGGGGTGCGAGCAGTACTTC	CASSLAGRQGCEQYF
.	TRBV7-3	TRBJ2-2	.	TGTGCCAGCAGCTTTTACGGGACCGGGGAGCTGTTTTTT	CASSFYGTGELFF
TRBD2	TRBV28	TRBJ2-3	.	TGTGCCAGCAGTTTGGGACTAGCGGGAGGGCCCCCAGATACGCAGTATTTT	CASSLGLAGGPPDTQYF
TRBD2	TRBV3-1/TRBV3-2	TRBJ2-3	.	TGTGCCAGCAGCCAGGTCCCAAGCGGGAGAGGAGCAGATACGCAGTATTTT	CASSQVPSGRGADTQYF
.	TRBV7-8	TRBJ2-1	.	TGTGCCAGCGGAGACAGTCCGAGCTCCTACAATGAGCAGTTCTTC	CASGDSPSSYNEQFF
TRBD2	TRBV24-1	TRBJ2-3	.	TGTGCGACCCGGGAGGGCGTCACAGATACGCAGTATTTT	CATREGVTDTQYF
TRBD1	TRBV19	TRBJ2-7	.	TGTGCCAGTAGTATGGGACAGGGGAGCTACGAGCAGTACTTC	CASSMGQGSYEQYF
TRBD1	TRBV5-4	TRBJ1-2	.	TGTGCCAGCAGCGGGACAGGGTTCGAAAGAGGCTACACCTTC	CASSGTGFERGYTF
.	TRBV2	TRBJ2-2	.	TGTGCCAGCACAGGGTACACCGGGGAGCTGTTTTTT	CASTGYTGELFF
.	TRBV30	TRBJ1-2	once	TGTGCCTGGGTCCAACAGGGTTTATCTTATGGCTACACCTTC	CAWVQQGLSYGYTF
TRBD2	TRBV7-9	TRBJ2-1	many	TGTGCCAGCAGCTTAGGAAGGGGACTAGCCGGTGAGCAGTTCTTC	CASSLGRGLAGEQFF
.	TRBV6-2/TRBV6-3	TRBJ2-7	.	TGTGCCAGCAGTTACCGCGGGACCCGGTACGAGCAGTACTTC	CASSYRGTRYEQYF
.	TRBV6-6	TRBJ2-1	.	TGTGCCAGCAGTTATAGCAATGAGCAGTTCTTC	CASSYSNEQFF
TRBD1	TRBV29-1	TRBJ1-5	.	TGCAGCGTTGCCAGGGGGCTGGGTCAGCCCCAGCATTTT	CSVARGLGQPQHF
TRBD2	TRBV11-2	TRBJ2-7	.	TGTGCCAGCACCTTTTACCAATCTAGCGGGGATTCCTACGAGCAGTACTTC	CASTFYQSSGDSYEQYF